The rows below give T cell receptor beta chains drawn from one sample of a study of Ad26.COV2.S vaccination and SARS-CoV-2 variants. Using immunoSEQ multiplex PCR, the repertoire was profiled, and TCRdb retains in-frame clones only, with some absent. The table includes 430,000 or so clones, around nine tenths detected once. The sequencing used peripheral blood, collected in a trial of Ad26.COV2.S vaccine versus placebo. The receptors come from a person aged 18-65 years who received the Ad26.COV2.S COVID-19 vaccine or a placebo. Each CDR3 is given with its conserved first and last residue. A D gene is named only where the DNA matches it firmly. Some rows have no size entry. The others give once, few or many, or a class for an expanded clone.

>-|TRBJ2-2|TRBV5-4|-
CAVRVNTGELFF
TGTGCGGTAAGGGTGAACACCGGGGAGCTGTTTTTT
>-|TRBJ2-2|TRBV10-3|-
CAISESNPGELFF
TGTGCCATCAGTGAATCGAATCCCGGGGAGCTGTTTTTT
>-|TRBJ1-5|TRBV5-4|-
CASSFGPTGSNQPQHF
TGTGCCAGCAGCTTTGGTCCCACCGGTAGCAATCAGCCCCAGCATTTT
>-|TRBJ2-5|TRBV12-3/TRBV12-4|TRBD1
CASRQGGQETQYF
TGTGCCAGCAGACAGGGGGGTCAAGAGACCCAGTACTTC
>-|TRBJ1-3|TRBV5-1|-
CASSLGAISGNTIYF
TGCGCCAGCAGCTTGGGGGCAATCTCTGGAAACACCATATATTTT
>once|TRBJ2-7|TRBV18|TRBD2
CASSPVEGGPYEQYF
TGTGCCAGCTCACCGGTCGAGGGAGGGCCTTACGAGCAGTACTTC
>-|TRBJ2-7|TRBV4-3|-
CASSQEAGQRYYEQYF
TGCGCCAGCAGCCAAGAGGCCGGGCAGCGATACTACGAGCAGTACTTC
>-|TRBJ1-3|TRBV9|-
CASRQGLSSGNTIYF
TGTGCCAGCAGGCAGGGGTTAAGCTCTGGAAACACCATATATTTT
>-|TRBJ2-5|TRBV9|-
CASSVGQGARETQYF
TGTGCCAGCAGCGTAGGCCAGGGAGCGAGGGAGACCCAGTACTTC
>-|TRBJ2-4|TRBV6-5|-
CASRTLSPDIQYF
TGTGCCAGCAGGACTCTCTCCCCCGACATTCAGTACTTC
>once|TRBJ1-4|TRBV7-3|-
CASSLGAAPIEKLFF
TGTGCCAGCAGCTTAGGGGCTGCCCCCATTGAAAAACTGTTTTTT
>-|TRBJ2-5|TRBV7-2|-
CASSLAGIGTDQETQYF
TGTGCCAGCAGCTTAGCGGGTATCGGGACGGACCAAGAGACCCAGTACTTC
>-|TRBJ2-1|TRBV7-2|TRBD2
CASSLLGLADNEQFF
TGTGCCAGCAGCTTATTAGGACTAGCGGACAATGAGCAGTTCTTC
>-|TRBJ1-1|TRBV3-1/TRBV3-2|-
CASSQDGWGARTEAFF
TGTGCCAGCAGCCAAGATGGGTGGGGGGCTCGAACTGAAGCTTTCTTT
>-|TRBJ1-5|TRBV5-6|-
CASSLFLGQGNQPQHF
TGTGCCAGCAGCCTCTTCTTAGGGCAGGGCAATCAGCCCCAGCATTTT
>-|TRBJ2-7|TRBV7-2|-
CASSLHFDYSYEQYF
TGTGCCAGCAGCTTACACTTCGACTATAGCTACGAGCAGTACTTC
>-|TRBJ1-4|TRBV18|-
CASSPSQGSNEKLFF
TGTGCCAGCTCACCAAGCCAGGGATCTAATGAAAAACTGTTTTTT
>-|TRBJ2-5|TRBV7-7|TRBD1
CASSTGTGGAGETQYF
TGTGCTAGCAGCACGGGGACAGGGGGCGCGGGTGAGACCCAGTACTTC
>-|TRBJ1-1|TRBV7-9|-
CASSLIRNSEAFF
TGTGCCAGCAGCTTAATCAGGAACAGTGAAGCTTTCTTT
>-|TRBJ2-1|TRBV6-2/TRBV6-3|-
CASSYLDNNEQFF
TGTGCCAGCAGTTATTTGGACAACAATGAGCAGTTCTTC
>-|TRBJ1-2|TRBV27|-
CASSLGLDRSFDYTF
TGTGCCAGCAGTTTAGGTCTCGACAGATCTTTTGACTACACCTTC
>-|TRBJ2-1|TRBV18|-
CASSAGTDNEQFF
TGTGCCAGCTCAGCCGGGACGGACAATGAGCAGTTCTTC
>-|TRBJ1-1|TRBV7-8|TRBD1
CASSLPADRENTEAFF
TGTGCCAGCAGCTTACCAGCCGACAGGGAAAACACTGAAGCTTTCTTT
>-|TRBJ2-5|TRBV6-5|-
CASSYGGAPRETQYF
TGTGCCAGCAGTTACGGGGGGGCACCCAGAGAGACCCAGTACTTC
>-|TRBJ2-1|TRBV6-5|-
CASSYSKVNEQFF
TGTGCCAGCAGTTACTCGAAGGTCAATGAGCAGTTCTTC
>-|TRBJ2-1|TRBV6-5|TRBD2
CASSSSGTSGRALYFF
TGTGCCAGCAGTTCATCCGGGACTAGCGGGAGGGCCTTATATTTCTTC
>-|TRBJ1-1|TRBV5-8|-
CASILTGRANTEAFF
TGTGCCAGCATCCTGACTGGGAGGGCGAACACTGAAGCTTTCTTT
>-|TRBJ1-2|TRBV19|TRBD1
CASTTTGGHYGYTF
TGTGCCAGTACTACAACAGGGGGACACTATGGCTACACCTTC
>once|TRBJ2-1|TRBV11-3|TRBD2
CASSLEMKREGALSYNEQFF
TGTGCCAGCAGCTTAGAGATGAAGCGGGAGGGAGCTCTGTCCTACAATGAGCAGTTCTTC
>-|TRBJ2-7|TRBV5-1|TRBD2
CASSPRLAGGQPYEQYF
TGCGCCAGCAGCCCAAGACTAGCGGGAGGCCAGCCCTACGAGCAGTACTTC
>once|TRBJ2-7|TRBV5-1|-
CASTRGGADYEQYF
TGCGCCAGCACCCGAGGAGGGGCCGACTACGAGCAGTACTTC
>-|TRBJ1-4|TRBV27|TRBD1
CASSPTGQSNEKLFF
TGTGCCAGCAGTCCCACGGGACAGTCTAATGAAAAACTGTTTTTT
>-|TRBJ2-3|TRBV19|TRBD2
CASSTQRERDTQYF
TGTGCCAGTAGTACGCAGCGGGAGCGGGATACGCAGTATTTT
>-|TRBJ2-5|TRBV29-1|TRBD2
CSVEALAGETQYF
TGCAGCGTTGAAGCTCTAGCGGGGGAGACCCAGTACTTC
>-|TRBJ2-1|TRBV29-1|-
CSGQPHVLWNDNEQFF
TGCAGCGGACAGCCCCACGTACTCTGGAACGACAATGAGCAGTTCTTC
>-|TRBJ1-6|TRBV6-7|-
CASTGGSSPLHF
TGTGCCAGTACAGGCGGTAGCTCACCCCTCCACTTT
>once|TRBJ2-7|TRBV7-2|-
CASSLEVPSYEQYF
TGTGCCAGCAGCCTCGAGGTACCCTCCTACGAGCAGTACTTC
>-|TRBJ2-7|TRBV6-5|-
CASSYGGTYEQYF
TGTGCCAGCAGTTACGGGGGGACCTACGAGCAGTACTTC
>-|TRBJ2-4|TRBV3-1/TRBV3-2|-
CASSQENPFRAVLLAKNIQYF
TGTGCCAGCAGCCAAGAGAACCCCTTCAGGGCAGTTCTACTAGCCAAAAACATTCAGTACTTC
>few|TRBJ1-5|TRBV7-9|TRBD1
CASSLTGDQPQHF
TGTGCCAGCAGCTTGACAGGGGACCAGCCCCAGCATTTT
>once|TRBJ2-1|TRBV7-9|-
CASSPSVSPNYNEQFF
TGTGCCAGCAGCCCGAGCGTCTCGCCTAACTACAATGAGCAGTTCTTC